This is a list of T cell receptor beta chains from one sample in a study of cytomegalovirus exposure and HLA in healthy donors. Clones were sequenced by immunoSEQ multiplex PCR, and TCRdb holds only the in-frame ones, with some missing. Of about 190,000 clones listed, roughly 86% are singletons. Sequenced sample: PBMCs. The receptor source for this set is a woman between 18 and 29 years old in good health and CMV-seronegative. Both conserved end residues are part of each CDR3. A D gene is named only where the DNA matches it firmly. Expanded clones are given a class, and other clones once, few, many or no size at all.

v_gene	j_gene	d_gene	abundance	CDR3aa	CDR3nt
TRBV28	TRBJ1-2	TRBD1	once	CASSLGQGRHGYTF	TGTGCCAGCAGTTTGGGACAGGGGAGGCATGGCTACACCTTC
TRBV12-2	TRBJ2-7	.	once	CASRPGRASYEQYF	TGTGCAAGTCGCCCGGGGAGGGCCTCCTACGAGCAGTACTTC
TRBV7-8	TRBJ2-7	TRBD1	once	CASSRPGQGVLDYEQYF	TGTGCCAGCAGCCGACCGGGACAGGGTGTCCTAGACTACGAGCAGTACTTC
TRBV7-9	TRBJ2-5	.	.	CASSLNGETQYF	TGTGCCAGCAGCTTAAACGGGGAGACCCAGTACTTC
TRBV5-1	TRBJ2-7	TRBD2	.	CASRPGTSGRPEQYF	TGCGCCAGCAGACCCGGGACTAGCGGGAGACCCGAGCAGTACTTC
TRBV9	TRBJ2-6	.	.	CASSVVGAGAGANVLTF	TGTGCCAGCAGCGTAGTGGGAGCAGGGGCTGGGGCCAACGTCCTGACTTTC
TRBV6-5	TRBJ1-1	.	.	CASSYDRNTEAFF	TGTGCCAGCAGTTACGACAGGAACACTGAAGCTTTCTTT
TRBV29-1	TRBJ1-2	.	.	CSAGGTPKAYGYTF	TGCAGCGCGGGAGGGACCCCGAAGGCCTATGGCTACACCTTC
TRBV11-2	TRBJ2-2	.	.	CASRWTENTGELFF	TGTGCCAGCAGGTGGACAGAGAACACCGGGGAGCTGTTTTTT
TRBV18	TRBJ1-1	.	.	CASSPPRGRMNTEAFF	TGTGCCAGCTCACCACCCAGGGGCCGGATGAACACTGAAGCTTTCTTT
TRBV18	TRBJ1-3	.	.	CASSSRSGNTIYF	TGTGCCAGCTCATCTCGCTCTGGAAACACCATATATTTT
TRBV29-1	TRBJ2-5	.	once	CSVGQSQETQYF	TGCAGCGTTGGACAGAGCCAAGAGACCCAGTACTTC
TRBV5-1	TRBJ2-1	TRBD2	.	CASRLAGGYNEQFF	TGCGCCAGCAGACTCGCGGGGGGGTACAATGAGCAGTTCTTC
TRBV5-1	TRBJ1-2	.	once	CASSRERLPYGYTF	TGCGCCAGCAGCCGCGAGAGACTCCCCTATGGCTACACCTTC
TRBV7-9	TRBJ2-7	.	.	CASSLGAGSYEQYF	TGTGCCAGCAGCTTAGGGGCCGGCTCCTACGAGCAGTACTTC
TRBV5-1	TRBJ2-7	TRBD1	few	CASSLSGTGVYEQYF	TGCGCCAGCAGCTTGTCCGGGACAGGGGTCTACGAGCAGTACTTC
TRBV5-1	TRBJ2-1	.	.	CASSSQANEQFF	TGCGCCAGCTCCTCCCAGGCCAATGAGCAGTTCTTC
TRBV6-4	TRBJ2-3	TRBD1	.	CASSPGQDTDTQYF	TGTGCCAGCAGCCCCGGACAGGACACAGATACGCAGTATTTT
TRBV28	TRBJ2-1	.	.	CASSLRGGAQDEQFF	TGTGCCAGCAGTTTAAGGGGGGGGGCCCAGGATGAGCAGTTCTTC
TRBV5-1	TRBJ2-1	.	.	CASSLEGAGYNEQFF	TGCGCCAGCAGCTTGGAGGGCGCGGGATACAATGAGCAGTTCTTC
TRBV2	TRBJ1-5	.	.	CASRGELGQPQHF	TGTGCCAGCAGGGGAGAGCTGGGGCAGCCCCAGCATTTT
TRBV10-1	TRBJ2-6	TRBD1	.	CASSDGTGGSGANVLTF	TGCGCCAGCAGTGATGGGACAGGGGGCTCTGGGGCCAACGTCCTGACTTTC
TRBV11-3	TRBJ2-3	TRBD2	.	CASSLGLAGGFRDTQYF	TGTGCCAGCAGCTTAGGCCTAGCGGGAGGGTTTCGAGATACGCAGTATTTT
TRBV28	TRBJ2-7	.	few	CASMAGNYEQYF	TGTGCCAGCATGGCGGGGAACTACGAGCAGTACTTC
TRBV10-2	TRBJ1-3	.	.	CASSESGGNTIYF	TGCGCCAGCAGTGAGTCGGGCGGAAACACCATATATTTT
TRBV2	TRBJ2-6	.	.	CASSVTQLRANVLTF	TGTGCCAGCAGTGTGACACAGTTAAGGGCCAACGTCCTGACTTTC
TRBV6-5	TRBJ1-4	.	few	CASSYSATANEKLFF	TGTGCCAGCAGTTACTCGGCGACAGCTAATGAAAAACTGTTTTTT
TRBV10-3	TRBJ2-1	TRBD2	.	CATLSGGAMNEQFF	TGTGCCACCCTTAGCGGGGGGGCGATGAATGAGCAGTTCTTC
TRBV30	TRBJ2-1	TRBD2	few	CAWGGVPSYNEQFF	TGTGCCTGGGGGGGGGTTCCGTCCTACAATGAGCAGTTCTTC
TRBV27	TRBJ2-2	TRBD2	.	CASSLYPSGGTNTGELFF	TGTGCCAGCAGTTTATATCCTAGCGGGGGGACTAACACCGGGGAGCTGTTTTTT
TRBV2	TRBJ2-1	.	.	CASGTGTGQFF	TGTGCCAGCGGAACTGGGACTGGGCAGTTCTTC
TRBV2	TRBJ2-7	TRBD1	.	CASSGQGSEQYF	TGTGCCAGCAGTGGACAGGGGAGCGAGCAGTACTTC
TRBV19	TRBJ2-7	.	.	CASSHGERIEQYF	TGTGCCAGTAGCCACGGGGAGAGGATCGAGCAGTACTTC
TRBV18	TRBJ1-1	.	.	CASSIDGRGNTEAFF	TGTGCCAGCTCAATAGACGGCAGGGGGAACACTGAAGCTTTCTTT
TRBV5-6	TRBJ2-5	.	.	CASSFTLTGQETQYF	TGTGCCAGCAGCTTTACCCTGACAGGCCAAGAGACCCAGTACTTC
TRBV30	TRBJ1-6	.	.	CAWRERGFVVNSPLHF	TGTGCCTGGAGGGAACGGGGATTTGTTGTTAATTCACCCCTCCACTTT
TRBV7-2	TRBJ1-2	.	.	CASSFNAATLGGGYTF	TGTGCCAGCAGCTTCAACGCTGCGACACTGGGGGGAGGCTACACCTTC
TRBV28	TRBJ2-7	.	.	CASSYRYEQYF	TGTGCCAGCAGTTACAGATACGAGCAGTACTTC
TRBV7-6	TRBJ1-6	TRBD1	.	CASSFQGAGSPLHF	TGTGCCAGCAGCTTTCAGGGGGCAGGTTCACCCCTCCACTTT
TRBV10-3	TRBJ2-3	.	.	CAISKNRERTDTQYF	TGTGCCATCAGCAAAAACCGGGAGCGCACAGATACGCAGTATTTT
TRBV4-1	TRBJ2-1	.	.	CASSQVATSTEQFF	TGCGCCAGCAGCCAAGTAGCAACTAGCACTGAGCAGTTCTTC
TRBV30	TRBJ1-6	TRBD1	few	CAWSVAGGVGSPLHF	TGTGCCTGGAGTGTAGCAGGGGGCGTGGGGTCACCCCTCCACTTT
TRBV5-1	TRBJ2-2	TRBD2	.	CASSRQLRGAGELFF	TGCGCCAGCAGCCGACAACTCCGGGGGGCCGGGGAGCTGTTTTTT
TRBV5-1	TRBJ2-5	.	.	CASSSAGGETQYF	TGCGCCAGCAGCTCCGCAGGAGGAGAGACCCAGTACTTC
TRBV7-3	TRBJ2-3	TRBD2	.	CASSSSGVSTDTQYF	TGTGCCAGCAGCTCTAGCGGGGTTAGCACAGATACGCAGTATTTT
TRBV13	TRBJ2-7	TRBD2	.	CASSRKASGYNEQYF	TGTGCCAGCAGCAGAAAGGCTAGCGGTTATAACGAGCAGTACTTC